The rows below give T cell receptor beta chains drawn from one sample of a study of T cells in Graves' hyperthyroidism and ophthalmopathy. One entry per CDR3 protein, called by TCRdb with MiXCR from the multiplex PCR reads. The data hold approximately 600,000 distinct CDR3 sequences, with about a sixth observed a single time. The sequenced sample consisted of blood. The receptors shown here come from a woman aged 25 to 39 with Graves' hyperthyroidism. Each CDR3 is given with its conserved first and last residue. The D gene is left open where the match is weak. Not all rows give a size; the values are once, few, many and, for expanded clones, a class.

clone_size	v_call	d_call	j_call	cdr3_nt	cdr3_aa
few	TRBV28	.	TRBJ2-2	TGTGCCAGCAGTTCCGAGAGGTATCAGACTTTAGGACCGAACACCGGGGAGCTGTTTTTT	CASSSERYQTLGPNTGELFF
.	TRBV5-4	.	TRBJ1-1	TGTGCCAGCAGCTTGGCCGGGGTAGCGAACACTGAAGCTTTCTTT	CASSLAGVANTEAFF
many	TRBV28	.	TRBJ2-5	TGTGCCAGCAGCCGGGCTTCCCGGGAGACCCAGTACTTC	CASSRASRETQYF
.	TRBV20-1	.	TRBJ1-1	TGCAGTGCTATAGTACGGACTTCTGGGGTTGGAGCTTTCTTT	CSAIVRTSGVGAFF
.	TRBV20-1	TRBD2	TRBJ2-7	TGCAGTGCTAGAGGCACTAGCGGGCGGTACGAGCAGTACTTC	CSARGTSGRYEQYF
few	TRBV29-1	.	TRBJ1-2	TGCAGCGTTGGGGGCGTCTATGGCTACACCTTC	CSVGGVYGYTF
many	TRBV28	.	TRBJ1-2	TGTGCCAGCAGTTTATCCCCGATTCGAGGGAGAGGCTACACCTTC	CASSLSPIRGRGYTF
few	TRBV5-8	TRBD1	TRBJ2-5	TGTGCCAGCAGCAGAGGGGGCCGATTTGCAGAGACCCAGTACTTC	CASSRGGRFAETQYF
many	TRBV3-1	.	TRBJ2-1	TGTGCCAGCAGCCAAGAGGCAGCAACTAGGCAGTTCTTC	CASSQEAATRQFF
many	TRBV7-2	.	TRBJ1-1	TGTGCCAGCAGCTTAGTTCGCGCCGGCACTGAAGCTTTCTTT	CASSLVRAGTEAFF
many	TRBV5-4	.	TRBJ2-7	TGTGCCAGCAGCCTCGGGGGGCACAGGGACGAGCAGTACTTC	CASSLGGHRDEQYF
many	TRBV28	TRBD2	TRBJ2-5	TGTGCCAGCAGTTTATCGACTAGCGGGGCCCAGGCCCAGTACTTC	CASSLSTSGAQAQYF
.	TRBV18	.	TRBJ2-2	TGTGCCACGGGCCCCACGGTGAAGCCGTCGGCCGGGGAGCTGTTTTTT	CATGPTVKPSAGELFF
many	TRBV3-1	.	TRBJ2-1	TGTGCCAGCGGGGAAGGGGCACAGGAGCAGTTCTTC	CASGEGAQEQFF
many	TRBV2	TRBD2	TRBJ2-1	TGTGCCAGCAGTGAAGTAGCGGGAAAAGAGAATGAGCAGTTCTTC	CASSEVAGKENEQFF
.	TRBV6-1	.	TRBJ2-5	TGTGCCAGCAGCCGAGGAGGAGAGACCCAGTACTTC	CASSRGGETQYF
.	TRBV2	.	TRBJ2-1	TGTGCCAGCAGTTTTCGGCGGGTCAATGAGCAGTTCTTC	CASSFRRVNEQFF
few	TRBV29-1	.	TRBJ1-2	TGCAGCGTTGAAGCGGGGATCTATGGCTACACCTTC	CSVEAGIYGYTF
.	TRBV10-3	TRBD2	TRBJ2-2	TGTGCCATCAGTGCCCCGGGACTAGCGGGAGTAAATCTCGGGGAGCTGTTTTTT	CAISAPGLAGVNLGELFF
many	TRBV20-1	.	TRBJ2-5	TGCAGTGCGAAAATGCCCCCGGGTGAGACCCAGTACTTC	CSAKMPPGETQYF
many	TRBV24-1	TRBD1	TRBJ2-1	TGTGCCACCAGTGATTTAGAGGAGCCGAGGACAGGTCCCTACAATGAGCAGTTCTTC	CATSDLEEPRTGPYNEQFF
.	TRBV20-1	.	TRBJ2-1	TGCAGTGCTAGAGACGGACTCACCAATGAGCAGTTCTTC	CSARDGLTNEQFF
few	TRBV6-2/TRBV6-3	TRBD2	TRBJ2-4	TGTGCCAGCAGTCGGACAGTCCGGGGGGGAAACATTCAGTACTTC	CASSRTVRGGNIQYF
many	TRBV30	.	TRBJ1-1	TGTGCCTGGAGTGTATCAGGGCTAAACACTGAAGCTTTCTTT	CAWSVSGLNTEAFF
few	TRBV11-2	TRBD2	TRBJ2-1	TGTGCCAGCAGCTCATACGTAAATTTGTTAGCGGGAGGGAGGAATGAGCAGTTCTTC	CASSSYVNLLAGGRNEQFF
many	TRBV6-1	.	TRBJ2-7	TGTGCCAGCAGCACCGGGACCGATTCCTACGAGCAGTACTTC	CASSTGTDSYEQYF
few	TRBV6-1	.	TRBJ2-1	TGTGCCAGCACTATAGGGACTTACTCCTACAATGAGCAGTTCTTC	CASTIGTYSYNEQFF
many	TRBV12-3/TRBV12-4	TRBD1	TRBJ1-5	TGTGCCAGCAGAAGACAGGGACAAAGTCAGCCCCAGCATTTT	CASRRQGQSQPQHF
.	TRBV12-3/TRBV12-4	TRBD1	TRBJ1-2	TGTGCCAGCAGGAAGGGACAGAACTATGGCTACACCTTC	CASRKGQNYGYTF
many	TRBV6-6	.	TRBJ2-3	TGTGCCAGCAGTTACTCGATGGGGGTTTCCCCCACAGATACGCAGTATTTT	CASSYSMGVSPTDTQYF
many	TRBV20-1	TRBD1	TRBJ2-7	TGCAGTGCTACCCCGACAGGGAACCCCTACGAGCAGTACTTC	CSATPTGNPYEQYF
.	TRBV15	.	TRBJ1-4	TGTGCCACCAGCAAGGGACACGGAGATGAAAAACTGTTTTTT	CATSKGHGDEKLFF
.	TRBV20-1	.	TRBJ2-6	TGCAGTGCTAGAGATGGTAGGGTTGGGGCCAACGTCCTGACTTTC	CSARDGRVGANVLTF
many	TRBV7-2	.	TRBJ2-6	TGTGCCAGCAGGACAGACTGGAACTGGGCCAACGTCCTGACTTTC	CASRTDWNWANVLTF
.	TRBV24-1	.	TRBJ1-2	TGTGCCACCAGTGATTTGGCAACTAACTATGGCTACACCTTC	CATSDLATNYGYTF
.	TRBV7-9	.	TRBJ2-1	TGTGCCAGCAGCTTAACATCCTCCACTAATGAGCAGTTCTTC	CASSLTSSTNEQFF
.	TRBV11-2	TRBD2	TRBJ2-1	TGTGCCAGCAGCTCGGGGACTAGCGGGAGTACGGATGAGCAGTTCTTC	CASSSGTSGSTDEQFF
many	TRBV6-1	TRBD1	TRBJ1-4	TGTGCCAGCACGGGTCGGGGCAGGGGGAGGACTAATGAAAAACTGTTTTTT	CASTGRGRGRTNEKLFF
.	TRBV27	.	TRBJ2-1	TGTGCCAGCAGTTCCTTCCAGCGGAGGTACAATGAGCAGTTCTTC	CASSSFQRRYNEQFF
few	TRBV29-1	TRBD2	TRBJ2-2	TGCAGCGTCCCGTCTTCGAGCGGGGAACTGTTTTTT	CSVPSSSGELFF
few	TRBV20-1	.	TRBJ1-6	TGCAGTGCTAGAGGCAACTATAATTCACCCCTCCACTTT	CSARGNYNSPLHF
.	TRBV15	TRBD2	TRBJ2-3	TGTGCCACCAGCAGAGATTTCGGCGGGAGCCTCACAGATACGCAGTATTTT	CATSRDFGGSLTDTQYF
few	TRBV5-1	.	TRBJ2-1	TGCGCCAGCAGCTTAGCAGCGGATTCCTACAATGAGCAGTTCTTC	CASSLAADSYNEQFF
few	TRBV11-2	TRBD1	TRBJ1-2	TGTGCCAGCAGCTTAGGAGGACAGGGACTCTATGGCTACACCTTC	CASSLGGQGLYGYTF
.	TRBV5-4	TRBD2	TRBJ2-5	TGTGCCAGCAGCTTGGACCCGGGCGGGGGATCAGAGACCCAGTACTTC	CASSLDPGGGSETQYF
.	TRBV6-1	TRBD2	TRBJ2-2	TGTGCCAGCAGTGGACTAGCGGGAGAACCCGGGGAGCTGTTTTTT	CASSGLAGEPGELFF